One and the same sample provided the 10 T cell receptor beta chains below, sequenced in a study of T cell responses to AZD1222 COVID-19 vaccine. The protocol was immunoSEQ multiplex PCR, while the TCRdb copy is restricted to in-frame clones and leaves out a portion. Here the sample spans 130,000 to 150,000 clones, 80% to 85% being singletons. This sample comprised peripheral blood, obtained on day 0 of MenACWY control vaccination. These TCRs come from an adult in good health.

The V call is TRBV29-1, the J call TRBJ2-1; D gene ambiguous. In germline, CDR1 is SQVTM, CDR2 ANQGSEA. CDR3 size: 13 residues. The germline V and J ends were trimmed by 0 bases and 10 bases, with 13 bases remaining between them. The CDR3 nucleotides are TGCAGCGTTGAAGAAGCTCCGGGCCAGGAGCAGTTCTTC. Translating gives CSVEEAPGQEQFF.

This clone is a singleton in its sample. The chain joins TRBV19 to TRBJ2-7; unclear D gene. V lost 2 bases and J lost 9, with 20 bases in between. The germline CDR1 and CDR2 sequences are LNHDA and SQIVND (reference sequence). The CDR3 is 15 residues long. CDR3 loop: CASSITPDGLTGQYF. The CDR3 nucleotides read TGTGCCAGTAGTATAACCCCGGACGGGCTAACCGGGCAGTACTTC.

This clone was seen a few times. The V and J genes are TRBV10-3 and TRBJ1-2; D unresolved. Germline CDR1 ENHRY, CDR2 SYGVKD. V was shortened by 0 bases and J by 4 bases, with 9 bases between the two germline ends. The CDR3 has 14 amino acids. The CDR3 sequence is CAISESSQTYGYTF. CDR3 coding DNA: TGTGCCATCAGTGAGTCATCCCAGACCTATGGCTACACCTTC.

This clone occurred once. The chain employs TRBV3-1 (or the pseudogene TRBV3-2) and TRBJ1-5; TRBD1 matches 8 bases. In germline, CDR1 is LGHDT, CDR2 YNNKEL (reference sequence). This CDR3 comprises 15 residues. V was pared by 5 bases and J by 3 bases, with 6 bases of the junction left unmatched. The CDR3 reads CASSNQQGANQPQHF. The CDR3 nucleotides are TGTGCCAGCAGCAATCAGCAGGGGGCCAATCAGCCCCAGCATTTT.

CDR3 in DNA: TGTGCCAGCAGTTACTCGACCAATCAGCCCCAGCATTTT. It yields the protein CASSYSTNQPQHF. This chain uses TRBV6-2 or TRBV6-3 with TRBJ1-5; D uncertain. Trimming removed 0 bases at V and 3 bases at J, with 3 bases between. CDR1 is MNHEY and CDR2 is SVGEGT in the germline V gene. CDR3 length equals 13 residues.

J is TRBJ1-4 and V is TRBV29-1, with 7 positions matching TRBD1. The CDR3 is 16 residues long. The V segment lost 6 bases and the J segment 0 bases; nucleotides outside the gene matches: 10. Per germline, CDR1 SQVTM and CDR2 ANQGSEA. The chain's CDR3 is CSVGLTGTSTNEKLFF. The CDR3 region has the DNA TGCAGCGTCGGACTGACAGGGACCTCAACTAATGAAAAACTGTTTTTT.

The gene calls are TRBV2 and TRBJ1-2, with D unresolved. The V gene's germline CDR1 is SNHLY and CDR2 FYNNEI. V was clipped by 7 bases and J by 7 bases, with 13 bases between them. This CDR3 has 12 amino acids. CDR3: CASTDSVRGYTF. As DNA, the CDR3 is TGTGCCAGCACAGATTCCGTCCGTGGCTACACCTTC. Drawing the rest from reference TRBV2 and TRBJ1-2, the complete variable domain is EPEVTQTPSHQVTQMGQEVILRCVPISNHLYFYWYRQILGQKVEFLVSFYNNEISEKSEIFDDQFSVERPDGSNFTLKIRSTKLEDSAMYFCASTDSVRGYTFGSGTRLTVV.

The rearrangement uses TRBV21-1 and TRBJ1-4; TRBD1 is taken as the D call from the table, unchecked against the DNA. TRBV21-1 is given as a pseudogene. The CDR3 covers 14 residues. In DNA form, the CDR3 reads TGTGCCAGCAGCAAAGGGGCGACTAATGAAAAACTGTTTTTT. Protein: CASSKGATNEKLFF.

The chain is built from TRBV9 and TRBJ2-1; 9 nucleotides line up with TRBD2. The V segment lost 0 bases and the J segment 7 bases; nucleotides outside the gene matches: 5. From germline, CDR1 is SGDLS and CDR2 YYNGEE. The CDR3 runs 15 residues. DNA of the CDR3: TGTGCCAGCAGCGTAGTGTTAGCGGGGGTAAATGAGCAGTTCTTC. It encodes CASSVVLAGVNEQFF.

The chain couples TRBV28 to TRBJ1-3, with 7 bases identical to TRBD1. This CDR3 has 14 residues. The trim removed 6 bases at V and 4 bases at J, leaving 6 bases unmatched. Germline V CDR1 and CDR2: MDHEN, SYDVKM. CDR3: CASRGKTGGNTIYF. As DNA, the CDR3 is TGTGCCAGCAGGGGTAAGACAGGGGGAAACACCATATATTTT.